This T cell receptor (beta chain) came from a study of patients and donors after allogeneic stem cell transplantation. The CDR3 is 17 residues long. The germline gives CDR1 MGHDK, CDR2 SYGVNS. V shed 1 base, J shed 3 bases, and the junction held 11 bases outside the gene matches. MiXCR, applied by TCRdb to the RT-PCR reads, yields one record per CDR3 protein. The table shows 150,000 to 200,000 distinct CDR3 sequences, with approximately 25% occurring only once. This rearrangement joins TRBV25-1 to TRBJ1-1; 7 bases line up with TRBD1. The source is a human donor who was either an allogeneic HSCT recipient or a stem cell or donor lymphocyte infusion donor (not recorded which). It is not recorded whose cells these are; they may come from a transplant donor. The sequencing sample was made of blood, either unsorted or a sorted T cell fraction (not recorded which). CDR3 DNA sequence: TGTGCCAGCAGTGAATGGATCGATCGAGGGACAGACACTGAAGCTTTCTTT. Encoded protein: CASSEWIDRGTDTEAFF.